This T cell receptor (beta chain) was sequenced during a study of T cell responses to AZD1222 COVID-19 vaccine. Worth noting for this clone: What it recognizes is unknown.

Study-level findings and limits: AZD1222 recipients seropositive at baseline numbered only 5 or 6.

Clones were read by immunoSEQ multiplex PCR, and TCRdb kept only the in-frame ones, dropping some. In the table there are some 110,000 clones, roughly 87% of which are singletons. The CDR3 has 20 amino acids. V shed 0 bases and J shed 4 bases, with 25 bases lying between them. Germline V gives CDR1 SGDLS, CDR2 YYNGEE. It was second doses at about 4 or about 12 weeks that were pooled. The starting material was peripheral blood, obtained 28 days after the second AZD1222 dose. The chain joins TRBV9 to TRBJ2-2; perhaps D is TRBD1 or TRBD2 (6 bases each). The receptor was derived from an adult who received the AZD1222 COVID-19 vaccine. The CDR3 here is CASSVGGARGPPQVTGELFF. CDR3 sequence (DNA): TGTGCCAGCAGCGTAGGGGGGGCGAGAGGTCCCCCCCAGGTCACCGGGGAGCTGTTTTTT. Supplemented by reference TRBV9 and TRBJ2-2, the full variable domain reads DSGVTQTPKHLITATGQRVTLRCSPRSGDLSVYWYQQSLDQGLQFLIQYYNGEERAKGNILERFSAQQFPDLHSELNLSSLELGDSALYFCASSVGGARGPPQVTGELFFGEGSRLTVL.